This T cell receptor (beta chain) comes out of a study of blood T cell repertoires in COVID-19. V was clipped by 4 bases and J by 0 bases, with 10 bases between them. The germline CDR1 and CDR2 sequences are SGHRS and YFSETQ. CDR3 size: 14 residues. TCRdb's table, derived via immunoSEQ multiplex PCR, lists solely in-frame clones and lacks some. The sample carries more than 400,000 clones, about nine tenths recorded once. The sample was PBMCs or T cells enriched from blood (not recorded which). The V gene is TRBV5-1, the J gene TRBJ1-2; D is perhaps TRBD1 (6 bases). The TCR sequence derives from a woman younger than 30 who had recovered from COVID-19. The CDR3 spells CASSRDITNYGYTF. DNA of the CDR3: TGCGCCAGCAGCCGGGACATTACTAACTATGGCTACACCTTC. Filled out from reference TRBV5-1 and TRBJ1-2, the complete variable domain reads KAGVTQTPRYLIKTRGQQVTLSCSPISGHRSVSWYQQTPGQGLQFLFEYFSETQRNKGNFPGRFSGRQFSNSRSEMNVSTLELGDSALYLCASSRDITNYGYTFGSGTRLTVV.